This entry describes one TCR beta chain. In its sample, this clonotype was seen a few times. What this receptor recognizes is not known. The record has no base qualities; no much larger clone is one base away. These data originate in a study of T cells after yellow fever vaccination (dated by TCRdb to about 2019). Some background on the complete study: Libraries from fractions with low cell numbers were prepared with the SMART-Seq v4 Ultra Low Input RNA kit. Bulk TCR alpha and beta repertoires were sequenced longitudinally to track T-cell clones before and after primary and booster YFV17D yellow fever vaccination. The cohort comprised two healthy male donors, one aged 18 to 30 and one aged 30 to 40 years. Blood was collected at multiple timepoints before and after primary and secondary immunization, and bulk PBMC replicates and cell subsets were isolated.

TCR cDNA was synthesized by 5'RACE template switching, through which a universal primer site and unique molecular identifiers were introduced. Priming of cDNA synthesis was performed from both the TCR alpha and TCR beta constant segments. Library amplification involved two PCR steps, and the second step added sample barcodes and sequencing adapters. Sequencing of libraries was performed on Illumina HiSeq 2500 (2x100 bp) or NovaSeq (2x150 bp). The original pipeline was this. MIGEC was used to demultiplex reads and collapse the reads into UMI consensus sequences, and MiXCR was used for V(D)J alignment. Using edgeR on replicate PBMC samples, clonotypes were called vaccine-responding if FDR was below 0.01 and the log2 fold change was above 5 up to day 15. Each bulk clonotype received a CD4 or CD8 identity based on whether the sequenced CD4 or CD8 repertoire contained that clonotype at higher abundance. TCRdb reprocessing: public reads trimmed at Q25 with fastp, clones called with MiXCR, in-frame beta chains kept. For every CDR3 protein sequence, its rows merge into one entry that carries the most common genes and DNA. It is TCRdb's table, rather than the study itself, that gives the V and J calls and clone size. The sample table holds hundreds of thousands of distinct CDR3 sequences, of which 20% to 25% were seen once. The top ten clonotypes cover about a sixth of the sample.

Results the study describes overall, beyond this receptor: Because the study included only two donors, the extent to which the findings can be generalized is limited. Most clones expanded after primary vaccination (roughly 96% of CD4 and roughly 88% of CD8) were re-detected after the booster, suggesting that broad memory maintenance occurred. Compared with the primary T-cell response, the secondary T-cell response was faster but weaker, reaching its peak on day 5 rather than on day 15. Computational filtering was required because FACS-sorted repertoires could contain abundant contaminating clonotypes from the bulk population. A small fraction of clonotypes appeared in both the CD4 and CD8 compartments, likely as a result of convergent recombination.

In light of the paper, this sample's treatment or condition label describes: live attenuated yellow fever vaccine strain. At each blood-draw timepoint, two biological replicates of bulk PBMCs were obtained. A standard Ficoll-Paque protocol was used to isolate PBMCs from peripheral blood. TriZol was used to extract RNA from bulk PBMCs, from CD4 and CD8 fractions, and from dextramer-positive and dextramer-negative fractions. The clonotype was recovered from a man younger than 35 who received the YFV17D yellow fever vaccine. The sequences come from PBMCs, collected approximately 22 days after the first yellow fever vaccination.

This receptor has the CDR3 CASGSRDRETQYF. The nucleotide sequence reads TGTGCTAGTGGTTCCCGGGACAGGGAGACCCAGTACTTC. This sequence uses TRBV12-5 and TRBJ2-5; 8 of the junction bases match TRBD1. From the germline V gene, CDR1 is LGHNT and CDR2 is FRNRAP. There are 13 amino acids in the CDR3, from cysteine to phenylalanine inclusive. The CDR3 DNA has 39 bases and is translated from base 1. After removal of 4 bases from V and 5 bases from J, the junction retains 3 bases not matched to a gene.